Listed here are 24 T cell receptor beta chains from one sample, sequenced in a study of T cell repertoires in cytomegalovirus infection. TCRdb processed the reads anew with MiXCR; each CDR3 protein has one entry. The repertoire holds hundreds of thousands of distinct CDR3 sequences, with roughly 6.5% as singletons. The sample was PBMCs. The origin of the receptors is a human donor in good health (CMV status not recorded). Some clones in this sample may be carry-over from other donors' samples.

This clonotype was counted many times. V gene TRBV25-1 combines with J gene TRBJ2-3, with a possible D match to TRBD2 (5 bases). This CDR3 has 12 amino acids. Germline lookup yields CDR1 MGHDK and CDR2 SYGVNS. The V and J ends lost 6 bases and 6 bases respectively, with 10 bases between them. The CDR3 sequence: CASRAAGDTQYF. The CDR3 coding sequence is TGTGCCAGCAGAGCGGCCGGGGATACGCAGTATTTT.

This clonotype was counted many times. The chain recombines TRBV7-2 with TRBJ2-1; 11 bases are shared with TRBD2. V was pared by 1 base and J by 6 bases, with 2 bases of the junction left unmatched. CDR1 SGHTA and CDR2 FQGNSA come from the germline V gene. This CDR3 spans 15 amino acids. CDR3 in amino acids: CASSLVAGGFNEQFF. The CDR3 nucleotides read TGTGCCAGCAGCTTAGTAGCGGGGGGGTTCAATGAGCAGTTCTTC.

This clonotype was recorded at least ten times. The CDR3 sequence: CASSIVGGSTGELFF. CDR3 coding DNA: TGTGCCAGTAGTATAGTCGGGGGGAGCACCGGGGAGCTGTTTTTT. The chain couples TRBV19 to TRBJ2-2, with 7 bases identical to TRBD2. CDR1 is LNHDA and CDR2 is SQIVND in the germline V gene (reference sequence). The length of the CDR3 is 15 residues. V lost 1 base and J lost 4; bases outside the gene matches: 3.

This chain connects TRBV20-1 to TRBJ2-5; no clear D. The CDR3 is 14 amino acids. Germline loops: CDR1 DFQATT, CDR2 SNEGSKA (reference sequence). V was cut by 3 bases and J by 3 bases, with 14 bases left in between. CDR3 DNA sequence: TGCAGTGCTAGTTCGCCGGGCCTTAAAGAGACCCAGTACTTC. Residues: CSASSPGLKETQYF.

The CDR3 region is CAVPRPGDVAFF. The CDR3 coding sequence is TGTGCCGTCCCCAGGCCGGGGGATGTGGCTTTCTTT. V gene TRBV28 combines with J gene TRBJ1-1, with D possibly TRBD1 on 5 matching bases. This CDR3 is built from 12 residues. V was cut by 11 bases and J by 11 bases, with 21 bases left in between. Germline CDR1 MDHEN, CDR2 SYDVKM.

This clonotype appeared many times. The rearrangement joins TRBV29-1 to TRBJ2-2, with 10 bases matching TRBD2. The germline gives CDR1 SQVTM, CDR2 ANQGSEA. This CDR3 region has 16 residues. Losses at the gene ends were 6 bases for V and 1 base for J; bases not matched to a gene: 8. CDR3 nucleotides: TGCAGCGTAAAGCGGGGGGGCTCGATGAACACCGGGGAGCTGTTTTTT. It specifies CSVKRGGSMNTGELFF.

This clonotype came up many times. This chain's CDR3 is CASSPGLADDNEQFF. CDR3 sequence (DNA): TGTGCCAGCTCACCGGGACTAGCGGATGACAATGAGCAGTTCTTC. The chain recombines TRBV18 with TRBJ2-1; 11 positions match TRBD2. Looked up from germline, CDR1 is KGHSH and CDR2 is LQKENI. The CDR3 runs 15 residues. V gave up 3 bases and J gave up 5 bases; unmatched junction bases: 3.

The V and J genes are TRBV11-2 and TRBJ1-2; D is unclear. The V end was cut by 5 bases, the J end by 3 bases, with 19 bases between. Germline loops: CDR1 SGHAT, CDR2 FQNNGV. The CDR3 is 16 residues long. The CDR3 reads CASSRLSAVGYYGYTF. The CDR3 DNA reads TGTGCCAGCAGCCGGTTGTCGGCAGTAGGGTACTATGGCTACACCTTC.

This clonotype was detected ten times or more. The chain has TRBV7-6 and TRBJ2-2, with 7 bases lining up with TRBD1. CDR1 is SGHVS, CDR2 FNYEAQ, per germline. The CDR3 covers 14 residues. V lost 5 bases and J lost 4; bases outside the gene matches: 4. This chain's CDR3 is CASSADRTTGELFF. CDR3 sequence (DNA): TGTGCCAGCAGCGCGGACAGGACCACCGGGGAGCTGTTTTTT.

This clonotype was observed many times. This sequence joins TRBV7-2 and TRBJ2-1; TRBD1 is a possible D gene (5 bases). CDR3 length: 13 amino acids. Germline CDR1 SGHTA, CDR2 FQGNSA. V was cut by 0 bases and J by 9 bases, with 9 bases left in between. The CDR3 loop is CASSLAQGTEQFF. DNA for the CDR3: TGTGCCAGCAGCTTAGCGCAGGGTACTGAGCAGTTCTTC.

This clonotype appeared many times. The chain combines TRBV7-2 with TRBJ2-1; no clear D. This CDR3 comprises 12 residues. With 4 bases removed from V and 10 bases from J, the gap between germline ends came to 11 bases. CDR1 and CDR2 from the germline V gene are SGHTA and FQGNSA. The DNA of the CDR3 is TGTGCCAGCAGCTCGGCAGGATGGGAGCAGTTCTTC. It specifies CASSSAGWEQFF.

This clonotype has ten or more counts. V usage is TRBV20-1 and J usage is TRBJ1-1; 9 nucleotides match TRBD1. Germline V gene lookup returns CDR1 DFQATT and CDR2 SNEGSKA (reference sequence). V trimming: 0 bases; J trimming: 5 bases; junction bases outside the gene matches: 7. The CDR3 runs to 15 residues. The DNA for the CDR3 is TGCAGTGCTAGAGATAGACAGGGGGGATATACTGAAGCTTTCTTT. Protein sequence: CSARDRQGGYTEAFF.

There are many counts of this clonotype. As DNA, the CDR3 is TGTGCCAGCAGCTGGACTAGCGGGGCGTACAATGAGCAGTTCTTC. It encodes CASSWTSGAYNEQFF. The chain is built from TRBV11-2 and TRBJ2-1; TRBD2 aligns across 12 bases. Germline V CDR1 and CDR2: SGHAT, FQNNGV. The CDR3 is 15 amino acids. V lost 4 bases, J lost 4 bases, and 2 bases stayed unmatched.

In its sample, this clonotype was seen many times. The chain employs TRBV5-1 and TRBJ2-6, with 9 bases that match TRBD1. The ends lost 4 bases at V and 12 bases at J; junction bases unmatched: 11. There are 15 residues in the CDR3. CDR1 and CDR2 from the germline V gene are SGHRS and YFSETQ. For the CDR3, the DNA is TGCGCCAGCAGCACCGGGGACAGGGTAGGTGGCGTCCTGACTTTC. Amino acid sequence: CASSTGDRVGGVLTF.

This clonotype came up many times. This chain links TRBV6-6 with TRBJ1-1, with a tentative D call TRBD1 (5 bases). The V end was cut by 7 bases, the J end by 4 bases, with 19 bases between. Looked up from germline, CDR1 is MNHNY and CDR2 is SVGAGI (reference sequence). The CDR3 extends over 15 amino acids. Here the CDR3 reads CASISPLGTGTEAFF. CDR3 DNA sequence: TGTGCCAGCATCTCACCGTTGGGGACCGGCACTGAAGCTTTCTTT.

This clonotype was seen many times. The chain combines TRBV5-1 with TRBJ2-5, with D perhaps matching TRBD2 (6 bases). The CDR3 spans 15 residues. V was clipped by 3 bases and J by 2 bases, with 14 bases between them. CDR1 and CDR2 from the germline V gene are SGHRS and YFSETQ. The CDR3 here is CASSSNPSDQETQYF. The DNA of the CDR3 is TGCGCCAGCAGCTCGAACCCTAGCGATCAAGAGACCCAGTACTTC.

This clonotype was recorded at least ten times. V usage is TRBV7-2 and J usage is TRBJ1-5; D gene uncertain. Germline CDR1 and CDR2: SGHTA and FQGNSA. The CDR3 is 14 amino acids. Deletions cut 3 bases from V and 5 bases from J, with 11 bases between. CDR3 sequence reads: CASSFSVGDQPQHF. The CDR3 DNA reads TGTGCCAGCAGCTTCTCAGTCGGGGATCAGCCCCAGCATTTT. Using reference TRBV7-2 and TRBJ1-5 for the parts outside the CDR3, the full variable domain is GAGVSQSPSNKVTEKGKDVELRCDPISGHTALYWYRQSLGQGLEFLIYFQGNSAPDKSGLPSDRFSAERTGGSVSTLTIQRTQQEDSAVYLCASSFSVGDQPQHFGDGTRLSIL.

This clonotype came up many times. The chain combines TRBV28 with TRBJ1-5; D is uncertain. CDR1 MDHEN and CDR2 SYDVKM come from the germline V gene. With 6 bases removed from V and 4 bases from J, the gap between germline ends came to 7 bases. CDR3 length equals 12 residues. The DNA for the CDR3 is TGTGCCAGCAGCTCCGGAAATCAGCCCCAGCATTTT. This sequence encodes CASSSGNQPQHF.

This clonotype was seen repeatedly, ten times or more. J is TRBJ2-7 and V is TRBV20-1; TRBD1 matches 7 bases. The V segment lost 0 bases and the J segment 5 bases; nucleotides outside the gene matches: 10. This CDR3 region has 15 residues. The germline CDR1 and CDR2 sequences are DFQATT and SNEGSKA (reference sequence). The CDR3 here is CSARDGNRGSHEQYF. CDR3 coding DNA: TGCAGTGCTAGAGATGGTAACAGGGGATCCCACGAGCAGTACTTC.

This clonotype was observed at least ten times. The chain carries TRBV7-8 and TRBJ2-5; 9 bases match TRBD2. J lost 4 bases, V lost 3 bases, and 6 bases had no gene match. CDR3 length: 15 residues. Germline V gene data show CDR1 as SGHVS and CDR2 as FQNEAQ. Here the CDR3 DNA reads TGTGCCAGCAGCTTTCGGCTAGCGGGGATAGAGACCCAGTACTTC. Protein sequence: CASSFRLAGIETQYF.

This clonotype was seen a handful of times. This chain connects TRBV30 to TRBJ2-6; D call uncertain. The CDR3 has 15 amino acids. Germline loops: CDR1 GTSNPN, CDR2 SVGIG (reference sequence). The V gene lost 5 bases and the J gene lost 1 base, with 12 bases spanning the gap. Here the CDR3 reads CAWGLVTSGANVLTF. The CDR3 DNA follows: TGTGCCTGGGGTTTGGTGACTTCTGGGGCCAACGTCCTGACTTTC.

In its sample, this clonotype was seen many times. The chain has TRBV7-2 and TRBJ2-1; 13 bases match TRBD2. With V trimmed by 3 bases and J by 5 bases, 4 bases remained unmatched. The CDR3 totals 16 residues. Per germline, CDR1 SGHTA and CDR2 FQGNSA. Here the CDR3 DNA reads TGTGCCAGCAGCTTGCCGGGACTAGCGGGGAACAATGAGCAGTTCTTC. This sequence encodes CASSLPGLAGNNEQFF.

This clonotype was counted once. The rearrangement links TRBV29-1 to TRBJ1-2, with unresolved D. Trimming removed 4 bases from V and 0 bases from J, with 15 bases in between. Germline CDR1 and CDR2: SQVTM and ANQGSEA. This CDR3 contains 15 residues. This chain's CDR3 is CSVAALLRANYGYTF. As DNA, the CDR3 is TGCAGCGTTGCCGCCCTCCTTAGAGCTAACTATGGCTACACCTTC.

This clonotype was picked up many times. The rearrangement links TRBV20-1 to TRBJ2-7; 9 bases line up with TRBD1. J was trimmed by 3 bases and V by 2 bases; bases with no gene match: 2. There are 13 residues in the CDR3. Per germline, CDR1 DFQATT and CDR2 SNEGSKA (reference sequence). Written as DNA, the CDR3 is TGCAGTGCTAGACCGGGACAGGGCTACGAGCAGTACTTC. Its protein is CSARPGQGYEQYF.